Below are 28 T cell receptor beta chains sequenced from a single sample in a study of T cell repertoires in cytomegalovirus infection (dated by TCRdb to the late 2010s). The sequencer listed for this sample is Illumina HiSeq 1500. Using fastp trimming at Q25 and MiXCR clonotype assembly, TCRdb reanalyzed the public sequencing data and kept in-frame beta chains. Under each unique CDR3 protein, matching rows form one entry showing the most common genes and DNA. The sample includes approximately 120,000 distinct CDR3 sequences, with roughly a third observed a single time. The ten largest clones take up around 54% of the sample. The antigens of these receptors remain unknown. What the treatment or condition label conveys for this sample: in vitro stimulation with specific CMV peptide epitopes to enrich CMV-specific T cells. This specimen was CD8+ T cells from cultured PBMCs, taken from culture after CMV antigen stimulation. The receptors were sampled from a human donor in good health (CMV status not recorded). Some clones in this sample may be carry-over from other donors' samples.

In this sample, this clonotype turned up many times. CDR3 coding DNA: TGTGCCAGCAGCTTCTCCCTGGTGAGGGAGCAGTACTTC. Translated: CASSFSLVREQYF. V is TRBV7-2 and J is TRBJ2-7; D is ambiguous. The germline CDR1 and CDR2 sequences are SGHTA and FQGNSA. CDR3 size: 13 residues. The V end was cut by 3 bases, the J end by 7 bases, with 13 bases between.

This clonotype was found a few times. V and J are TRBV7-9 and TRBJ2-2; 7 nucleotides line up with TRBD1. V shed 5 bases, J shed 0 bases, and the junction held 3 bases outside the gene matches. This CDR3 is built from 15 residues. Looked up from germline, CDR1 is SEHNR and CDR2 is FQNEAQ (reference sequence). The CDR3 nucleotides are TGTGCCAGCAGCCAAGGACAGGCGAACACCGGGGAGCTGTTTTTT. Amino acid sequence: CASSQGQANTGELFF.

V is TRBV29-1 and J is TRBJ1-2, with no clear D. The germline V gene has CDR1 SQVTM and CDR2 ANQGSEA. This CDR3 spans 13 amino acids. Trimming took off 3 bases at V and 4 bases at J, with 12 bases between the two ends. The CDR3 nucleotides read TGCAGCGTTGACGGTCCCCGCACCTATGGCTACACCTTC. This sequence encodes CSVDGPRTYGYTF.

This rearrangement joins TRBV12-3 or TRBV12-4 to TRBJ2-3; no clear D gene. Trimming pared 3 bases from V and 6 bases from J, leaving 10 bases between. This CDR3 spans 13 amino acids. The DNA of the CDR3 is TGTGCCAGCAGTTTTGGATTGGAGGATACGCAGTATTTT. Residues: CASSFGLEDTQYF.

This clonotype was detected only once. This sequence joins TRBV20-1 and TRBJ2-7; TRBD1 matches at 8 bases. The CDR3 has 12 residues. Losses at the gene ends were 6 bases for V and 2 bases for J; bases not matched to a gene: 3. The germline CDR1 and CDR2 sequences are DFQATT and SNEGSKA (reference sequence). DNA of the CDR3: TGCAGTGCGAAGGACAGGGCCTACGAGCAGTACTTC. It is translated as CSAKDRAYEQYF.

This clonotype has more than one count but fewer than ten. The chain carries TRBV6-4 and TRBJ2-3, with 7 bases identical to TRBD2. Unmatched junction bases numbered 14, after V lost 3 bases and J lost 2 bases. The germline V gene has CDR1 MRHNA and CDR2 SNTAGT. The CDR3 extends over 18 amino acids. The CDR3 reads CASSDSTQGGGHTDTQYF. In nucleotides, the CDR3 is TGTGCCAGCAGTGATTCAACTCAGGGCGGGGGTCACACAGATACGCAGTATTTT.

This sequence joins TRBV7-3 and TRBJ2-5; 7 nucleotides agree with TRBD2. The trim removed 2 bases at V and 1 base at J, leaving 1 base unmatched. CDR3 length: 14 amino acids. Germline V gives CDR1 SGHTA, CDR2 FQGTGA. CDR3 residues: CASSLGTIQETQYF. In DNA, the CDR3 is TGTGCCAGCAGCTTAGGGACTATCCAAGAGACCCAGTACTTC.

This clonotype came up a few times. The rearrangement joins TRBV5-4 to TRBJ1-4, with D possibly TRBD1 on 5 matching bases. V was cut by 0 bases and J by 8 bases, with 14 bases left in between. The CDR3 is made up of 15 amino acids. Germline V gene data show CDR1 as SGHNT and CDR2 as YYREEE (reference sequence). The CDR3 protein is CASSLEGQGEEKLFF. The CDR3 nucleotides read TGTGCCAGCAGCTTGGAGGGGCAGGGTGAGGAAAAACTGTTTTTT.

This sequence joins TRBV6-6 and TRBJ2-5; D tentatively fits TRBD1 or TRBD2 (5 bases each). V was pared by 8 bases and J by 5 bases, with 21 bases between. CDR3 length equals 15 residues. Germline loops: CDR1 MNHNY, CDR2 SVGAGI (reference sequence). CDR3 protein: CASLGWDLAGETQYF. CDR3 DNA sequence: TGTGCCAGCTTAGGATGGGACCTAGCAGGGGAGACCCAGTACTTC.

The CDR3 bases are TGTGCCAGCAGCGGTCCTGCCGCTGAGCAGTTCTTC. It encodes CASSGPAAEQFF. The chain joins TRBV7-9 to TRBJ2-1, with D unresolved. Germline V gives CDR1 SEHNR, CDR2 FQNEAQ (reference sequence). The germline V and J ends were trimmed by 5 bases and 9 bases, with 11 bases remaining between them. This CDR3 contains 12 residues.

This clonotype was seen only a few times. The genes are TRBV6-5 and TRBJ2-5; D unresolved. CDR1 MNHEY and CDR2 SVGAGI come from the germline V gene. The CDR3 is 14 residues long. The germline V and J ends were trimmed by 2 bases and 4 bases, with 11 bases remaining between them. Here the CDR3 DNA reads TGTGCCAGCAGTTACGCGAGCCTTAGAGAGACCCAGTACTTC. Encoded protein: CASSYASLRETQYF.

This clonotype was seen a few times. The CDR3 sequence: CASSLGEWNYGYTF. CDR3 in DNA: TGTGCCAGCAGCTTAGGGGAGTGGAACTATGGCTACACCTTC. This rearrangement joins TRBV7-2 to TRBJ1-2; D not certain. The CDR3 has 14 amino acids. V dropped 1 base and J dropped 2 bases, with 8 bases sitting between them. In germline, CDR1 is SGHTA, CDR2 FQGNSA. The full variable domain, in which reference TRBV7-2 and TRBJ1-2 provide the parts outside the CDR3, is GAGVSQSPSNKVTEKGKDVELRCDPISGHTALYWYRQSLGQGLEFLIYFQGNSAPDKSGLPSDRFSAERTGGSVSTLTIQRTQQEDSAVYLCASSLGEWNYGYTFGSGTRLTVV.

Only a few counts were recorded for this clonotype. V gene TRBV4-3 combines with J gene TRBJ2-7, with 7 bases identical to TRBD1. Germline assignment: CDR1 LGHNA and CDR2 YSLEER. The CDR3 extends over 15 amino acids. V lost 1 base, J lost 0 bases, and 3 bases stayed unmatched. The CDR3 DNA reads TGCGCCAGCAGCCAAGTGACAGGGATCTCCTACGAGCAGTACTTC. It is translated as CASSQVTGISYEQYF.

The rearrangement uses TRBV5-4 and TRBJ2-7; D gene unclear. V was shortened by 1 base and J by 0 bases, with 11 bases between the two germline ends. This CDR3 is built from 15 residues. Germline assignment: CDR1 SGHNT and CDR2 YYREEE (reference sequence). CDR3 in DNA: TGTGCCAGCAGCTTGCGGCCGACCAGCTCCTACGAGCAGTACTTC. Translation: CASSLRPTSSYEQYF. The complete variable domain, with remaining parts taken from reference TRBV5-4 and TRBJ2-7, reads ETGVTQSPTHLIKTRGQQVTLRCSSQSGHNTVSWYQQALGQGPQFIFQYYREEENGRGNFPPRFSGLQFPNYSSELNVNALELDDSALYLCASSLRPTSSYEQYFGPGTRLTVT.

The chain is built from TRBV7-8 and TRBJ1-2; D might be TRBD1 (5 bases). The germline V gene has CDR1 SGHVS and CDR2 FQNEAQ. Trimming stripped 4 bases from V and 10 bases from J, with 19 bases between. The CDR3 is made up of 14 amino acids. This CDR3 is CASSSYTGLNYYTF. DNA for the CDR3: TGTGCCAGCAGCTCGTATACGGGACTGAATTACTACACCTTC. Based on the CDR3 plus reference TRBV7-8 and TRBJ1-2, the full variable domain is GAGVSQSPRYKVAKRGQDVALRCDPISGHVSLFWYQQALGQGPEFLTYFQNEAQLDKSGLPSDRFFAERPEGSVSTLKIQRTQQEDSAVYLCASSSYTGLNYYTFGSGTRLTVV.

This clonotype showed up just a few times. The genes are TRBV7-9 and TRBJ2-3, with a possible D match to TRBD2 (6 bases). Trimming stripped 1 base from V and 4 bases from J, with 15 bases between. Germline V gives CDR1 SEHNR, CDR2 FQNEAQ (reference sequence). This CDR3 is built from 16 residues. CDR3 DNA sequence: TGTGCCAGCAGCTTAGTGGCGGCGGGGCAGGCAGATACGCAGTATTTT. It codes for CASSLVAAGQADTQYF.

The CDR3 bases are TGTGCCAGCAGTGAAGTGGCAGCTTGGGATACGCAGTATTTT. The encoded protein is CASSEVAAWDTQYF. The rearrangement joins TRBV2 to TRBJ2-3; D gene unclear. The CDR3 spans 14 residues. The V and J ends lost 1 base and 6 bases respectively, with 11 bases between them. Looked up from germline, CDR1 is SNHLY and CDR2 is FYNNEI.

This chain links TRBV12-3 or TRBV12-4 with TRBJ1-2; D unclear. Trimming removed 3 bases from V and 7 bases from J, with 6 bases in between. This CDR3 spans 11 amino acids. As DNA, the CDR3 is TGTGCCAGCAGTTTCGGTCCTGGCTACACCTTC. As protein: CASSFGPGYTF.

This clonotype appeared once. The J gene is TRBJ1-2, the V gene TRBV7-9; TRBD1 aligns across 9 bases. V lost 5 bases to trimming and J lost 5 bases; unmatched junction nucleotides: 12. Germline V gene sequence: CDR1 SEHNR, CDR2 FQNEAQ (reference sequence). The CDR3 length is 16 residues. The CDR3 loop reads CASSPKRTGEDYGYTF. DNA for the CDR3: TGTGCCAGCAGCCCAAAGAGGACAGGGGAAGATTATGGCTACACCTTC.

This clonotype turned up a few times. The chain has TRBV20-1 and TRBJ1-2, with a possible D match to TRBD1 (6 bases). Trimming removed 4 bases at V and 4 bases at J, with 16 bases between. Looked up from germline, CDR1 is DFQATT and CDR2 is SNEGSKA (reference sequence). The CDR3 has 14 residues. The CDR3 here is CSAIHTGTLYGYTF. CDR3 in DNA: TGCAGTGCTATCCATACAGGGACCCTCTATGGCTACACCTTC.

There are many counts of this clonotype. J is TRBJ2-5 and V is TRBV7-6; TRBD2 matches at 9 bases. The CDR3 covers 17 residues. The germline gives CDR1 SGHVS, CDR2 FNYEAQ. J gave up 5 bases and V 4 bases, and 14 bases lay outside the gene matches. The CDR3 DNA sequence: TGTGCCAGCAGCTCCCCGCATCGACTAGCGGAGGGTGAGACCCAGTACTTC. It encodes CASSSPHRLAEGETQYF.

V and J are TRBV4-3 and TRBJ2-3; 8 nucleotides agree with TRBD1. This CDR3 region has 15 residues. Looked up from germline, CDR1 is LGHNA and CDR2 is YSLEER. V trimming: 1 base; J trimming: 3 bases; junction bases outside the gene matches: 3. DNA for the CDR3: TGCGCCAGCAGCCAAGTAGGGACAGGAACAGATACGCAGTATTTT. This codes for CASSQVGTGTDTQYF.

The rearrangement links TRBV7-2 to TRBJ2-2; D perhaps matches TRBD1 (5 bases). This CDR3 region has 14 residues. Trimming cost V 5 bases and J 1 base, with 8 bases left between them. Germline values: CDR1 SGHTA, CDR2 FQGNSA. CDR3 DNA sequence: TGTGCCAGCAGCCGCGGACAGAACACCGGGGAGCTGTTTTTT. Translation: CASSRGQNTGELFF. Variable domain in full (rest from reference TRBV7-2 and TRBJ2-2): GAGVSQSPSNKVTEKGKDVELRCDPISGHTALYWYRQSLGQGLEFLIYFQGNSAPDKSGLPSDRFSAERTGGSVSTLTIQRTQQEDSAVYLCASSRGQNTGELFFGEGSRLTVL.

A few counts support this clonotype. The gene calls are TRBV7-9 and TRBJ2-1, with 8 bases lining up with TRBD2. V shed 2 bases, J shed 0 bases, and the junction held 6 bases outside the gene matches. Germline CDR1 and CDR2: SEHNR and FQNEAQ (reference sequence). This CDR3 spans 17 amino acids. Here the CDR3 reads CASSLWVAGSSYNEQFF. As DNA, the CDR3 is TGTGCCAGCAGCTTATGGGTAGCGGGGTCCTCCTACAATGAGCAGTTCTTC.

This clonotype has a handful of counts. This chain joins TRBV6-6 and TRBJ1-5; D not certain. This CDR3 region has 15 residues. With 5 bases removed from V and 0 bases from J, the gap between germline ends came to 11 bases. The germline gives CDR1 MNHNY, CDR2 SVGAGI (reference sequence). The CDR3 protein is CASSPTRTSNQPQHF. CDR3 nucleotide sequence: TGTGCCAGCAGTCCTACCCGGACTAGCAATCAGCCCCAGCATTTT.

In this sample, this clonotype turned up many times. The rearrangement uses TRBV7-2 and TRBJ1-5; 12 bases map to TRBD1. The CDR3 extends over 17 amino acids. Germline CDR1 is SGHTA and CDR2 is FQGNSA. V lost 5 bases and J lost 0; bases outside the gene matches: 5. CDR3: CASSPGTGGDSNQPQHF. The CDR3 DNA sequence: TGTGCCAGCAGCCCGGGGACAGGGGGCGATAGCAATCAGCCCCAGCATTTT.

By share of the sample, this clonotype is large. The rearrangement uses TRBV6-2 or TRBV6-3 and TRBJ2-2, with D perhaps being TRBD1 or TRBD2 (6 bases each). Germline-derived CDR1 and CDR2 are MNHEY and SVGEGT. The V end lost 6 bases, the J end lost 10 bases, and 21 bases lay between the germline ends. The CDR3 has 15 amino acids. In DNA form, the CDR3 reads TGTGCCAGCAGCCCGCATGTGGGGGGCGGCCCGGAGCTGTTTTTT. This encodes CASSPHVGGGPELFF.

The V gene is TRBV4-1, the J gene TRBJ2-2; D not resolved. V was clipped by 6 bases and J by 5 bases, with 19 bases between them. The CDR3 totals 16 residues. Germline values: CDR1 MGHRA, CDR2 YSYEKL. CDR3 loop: CASSPIGVKSTGELFF. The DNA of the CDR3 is TGCGCCAGCAGTCCCATTGGGGTCAAGAGTACCGGGGAGCTGTTTTTT.